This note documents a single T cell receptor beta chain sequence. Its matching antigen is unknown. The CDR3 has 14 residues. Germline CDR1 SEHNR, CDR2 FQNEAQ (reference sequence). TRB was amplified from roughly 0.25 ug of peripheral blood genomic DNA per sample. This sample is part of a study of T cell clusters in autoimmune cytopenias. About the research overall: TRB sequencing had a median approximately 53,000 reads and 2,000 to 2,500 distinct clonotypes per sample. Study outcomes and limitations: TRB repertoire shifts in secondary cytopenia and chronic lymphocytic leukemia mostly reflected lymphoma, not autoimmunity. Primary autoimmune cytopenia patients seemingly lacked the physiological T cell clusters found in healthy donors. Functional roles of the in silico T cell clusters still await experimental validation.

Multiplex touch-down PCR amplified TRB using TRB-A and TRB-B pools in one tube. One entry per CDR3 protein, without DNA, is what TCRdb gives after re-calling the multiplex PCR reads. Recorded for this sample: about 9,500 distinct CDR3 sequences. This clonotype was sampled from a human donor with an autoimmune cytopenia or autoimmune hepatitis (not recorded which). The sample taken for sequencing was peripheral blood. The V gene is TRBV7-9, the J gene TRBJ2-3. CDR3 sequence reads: CASSSKLGHDTQYF. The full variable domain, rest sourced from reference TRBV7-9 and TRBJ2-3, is DTGVSQNPRHKITKRGQNVTFRCDPISEHNRLYWYRQTLGQGPEFLTYFQNEAQLEKSRLLSDRFSAERPKGSFSTLEIQRTEQGDSAMYLCASSSKLGHDTQYFGPGTRLTVL.